This TCR beta chain was found in a study of T-cell reconstitution after alpha-beta-depleted transplantation in children. The CDR3 covers 13 residues. Trimming at V came to 10 bases and at J to 7 bases, leaving 6 bases not matched to a gene. Germline assignment: CDR1 MNHEY and CDR2 SMNVEV (reference sequence). Whole-study results and caveats: The high TCRbeta diversity at day 60 in some patients came from surviving recipient T cells and thymic progenitors.

Researchers prepared the TCRbeta library using unique molecular identifiers, the study reports. One entry per CDR3 protein, called by TCRdb with MiXCR from the PCR reads. This sample has about 300,000 distinct CDR3 sequences, with 10% found just once. This clonotype was seen ten or more times. Antigen unknown. Source: PBMCs, taken before TCRalphabeta/CD19-depleted stem cell transplant. This chain links TRBV27 with TRBJ2-1, with TRBD2 matching over 11 bases. The origin of this receptor is a boy in the first two years of life with acute myeloid leukemia, due to receive a stem cell transplant. This CDR3 reads CANPGLADNEQFF. CDR3 nucleotide sequence: TGTGCCAACCCGGGACTAGCGGATAATGAGCAGTTCTTC.